This note documents a single TCR beta chain sequence. With 6 bases clipped from V and 4 bases from J, the junction kept 0 bases outside the gene matches. The CDR3 runs to 11 residues. Germline CDR1 and CDR2: LGHDT and YNNKEL (reference sequence). The data belong to a study of blood T cell repertoires in COVID-19. At the level of the study: There were acute and convalescent COVID-19 samples, and they came from the United States, Italy and Spain. Sample material is recorded as cDNA or gDNA derived from T cells, B-cell-depleted T cells, or PBMCs.

Per the study methods: Nucleated cell number was recorded as an estimate derived from reference gene primer amplification. Method: immunoSEQ multiplex PCR; TCRdb's copy keeps in-frame clones and lacks some. From that table come the V and J calls and clone size; the DNA was used to work out D and trimming. The profile shows 210,000 or so clones, 85% to 90% of them singletons. Material: peripheral blood. The clonotype originates from a woman aged 55-70 years with acute or convalescent COVID-19. The rearrangement links TRBV3-1 (or the pseudogene TRBV3-2) to TRBJ2-7; 7 bases are shared with TRBD2. The DNA for the CDR3 is TGTGCCAGCAGGGGGGGGTACGAGCAGTACTTC. It specifies CASRGGYEQYF.